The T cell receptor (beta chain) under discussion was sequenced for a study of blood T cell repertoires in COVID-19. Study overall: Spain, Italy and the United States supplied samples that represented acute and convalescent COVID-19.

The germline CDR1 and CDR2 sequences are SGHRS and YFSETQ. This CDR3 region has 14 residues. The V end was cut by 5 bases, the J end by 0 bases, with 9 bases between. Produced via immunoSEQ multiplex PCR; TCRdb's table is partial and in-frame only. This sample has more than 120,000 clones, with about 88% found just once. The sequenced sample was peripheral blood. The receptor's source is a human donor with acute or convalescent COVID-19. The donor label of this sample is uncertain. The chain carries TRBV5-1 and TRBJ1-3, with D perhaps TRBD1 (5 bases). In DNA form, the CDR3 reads TGCGCCAGCAGGACAGAGAACTCTGGAAACACCATATATTTT. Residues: CASRTENSGNTIYF. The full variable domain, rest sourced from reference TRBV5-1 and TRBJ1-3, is KAGVTQTPRYLIKTRGQQVTLSCSPISGHRSVSWYQQTPGQGLQFLFEYFSETQRNKGNFPGRFSGRQFSNSRSEMNVSTLELGDSALYLCASRTENSGNTIYFGEGSWLTVV.